This T cell receptor (beta chain) was recorded in a study of CD4 T cell repertoires and nickel (dated by TCRdb to between 2020 and 2021). As concerns this clonotype: The specificity of this receptor is unknown. Base quality data are lacking; no much larger clone is found one base away.

From the cysteine through the phenylalanine, the CDR3 covers 18 amino acids. The kept DNA is CDR3 alone, 54 bases in frame from the first base. Clipping removes 0 bases from V and 6 bases from J, with 13 as the unmatched junction base count. Looking up the germline V gene yields CDR1 LGHNA and CDR2 YNFKEQ. The protocol used for the library was RT-PCR. Sequencing relied on an Illumina MiSeq. TCRdb handled the public reads itself, with Q25 trimming in fastp and clone calling in MiXCR, and kept productive beta chains. Rows are combined by CDR3 protein, so each entry shows the most common genes and DNA. Across this sample there are roughly 240 distinct CDR3 sequences, with about 90% seen only once. 10% of the sample comes from the top ten.

Sequencing was done on a sample of CD4+ T cells from blood, not recorded whether cultured. The receptor chain draws on TRBV4-2 and TRBJ2-2, with 7 bases aligning to TRBD2. This TCR came from a human donor in a nickel allergy study, with or without nickel allergy (not recorded which). It is not recorded whether this sample comes from one donor or several. The CDR3 protein is CASSQDLAAGRDAGELFF. The DNA sequence is given as TGTGCCAGCAGCCAAGATTTAGCGGCGGGGAGGGATGCCGGGGAGCTGTTTTTT.